The clone carrying this T cell receptor beta chain was recorded a few times. This entry belongs to a study of T cells after yellow fever vaccination. Template switching by 5'RACE produced TCR cDNA, adding a universal primer site and UMIs. TCRdb re-called the 5' RACE reads with MiXCR, one entry per CDR3 protein. The sample carries 300,000 to 400,000 distinct CDR3 sequences, over 8% recorded once. Germline CDR1 is MGHRA and CDR2 is YSYEKL. CDR3 length equals 16 residues. V was pared by 0 bases and J by 3 bases, with 7 bases of the junction left unmatched. This clonotype was obtained from a man aged 18-30 years who received the YFV17D yellow fever vaccine. Sample: PBMCs, taken on the day of the first yellow fever vaccination. The rearrangement joins TRBV4-1 to TRBJ1-2; 7 bases agree with TRBD1. CDR3 amino acids: CASSQEEGGQHYGYTF. CDR3 nucleotide sequence: TGCGCCAGCAGCCAAGAGGAGGGGGGACAGCACTATGGCTACACCTTC.